This TCR beta chain was recorded in a study of cytomegalovirus exposure and HLA in healthy donors. Study-level information: Among the roughly 370 genotyped donors, approximately 80% were placed in the Caucasian-associated ancestry cluster. General observations from the study: Highly shared sequence variants in one cluster were likely a sequencing artifact. A missense DCLRE1C variant was associated with V- and J-gene trimming of TCR beta chains in a later analysis, and an independent cohort replicated the association. A later analysis reportedly identified an Asian-associated ancestry cluster as carrying fewer N-insertions than the roughly 700-donor mean.

V was pared by 4 bases and J by 6 bases, with 10 bases of the junction left unmatched. The CDR3 runs to 14 residues. Germline loops: CDR1 SGHNT, CDR2 YYREEE (reference sequence). Amplification used 60 Vbeta primers and 13 Jbeta primers. The protocol was immunoSEQ multiplex PCR, while the TCRdb copy is restricted to in-frame clones and leaves out a portion. The data show roughly 220,000 clones, 80% to 90% seen once. This clone was recorded a few times. What it binds is unknown. This receptor was identified in a man between 25 and 39 years old in good health and CMV-seronegative. The V gene is TRBV5-4, the J gene TRBJ2-7; 7 nucleotides match TRBD1. The sequenced material came from PBMCs. The CDR3 nucleotides read TGTGCCAGCAGCCTGACAGGGAATAGGATCGAGCAGTACTTC. It translates to CASSLTGNRIEQYF.